Below, 3 T cell receptor beta chains from the same sample are listed, as sequenced in a study of PD-1 blockade in classical Hodgkin lymphoma. The time point here: cycle 4 day 1 (C4D1), after five to seven weeks of nivolumab. Relapses following autologous stem cell transplantation were seen in all patients, with brentuximab vedotin exposure varying. Sequencing was performed with immunoSEQ multiplex PCR; in TCRdb, only in-frame clones are kept and a portion is missing. The data contain 46,000 or so clones, just under 80% of them singletons. The sequencing here drew on peripheral blood mononuclear cells (PBMCs), taken before the fourth cycle of nivolumab. The origin of the receptors is a human donor with classical Hodgkin lymphoma.

The chain employs TRBV9 and TRBJ2-5; 9 bases are shared with TRBD2. CDR3 size: 14 residues. CDR1 SGDLS and CDR2 YYNGEE come from the germline V gene. Trimming at V came to 3 bases and at J to 5 bases, leaving 5 bases not matched to a gene. The CDR3 here is CASSESGGRETQYF. DNA of the CDR3: TGTGCCAGCAGCGAGAGCGGGGGGCGGGAGACCCAGTACTTC.

V and J are TRBV5-4 and TRBJ1-4, with 11 bases that match TRBD1. This CDR3 comprises 16 residues. Losses at the gene ends were 4 bases for V and 8 bases for J; bases not matched to a gene: 10. Germline V CDR1 and CDR2: SGHNT, YYREEE (reference sequence). CDR3 sequence reads: CASSPGQGGFGEKLFF. CDR3 sequence (DNA): TGTGCCAGCAGCCCGGGACAGGGGGGCTTTGGGGAAAAACTGTTTTTT.

The rearrangement joins TRBV21-1 to TRBJ2-7; the D segment call TRBD2 is taken from the table without a DNA check. TRBV21-1 is assigned pseudogene status. The CDR3 extends over 17 amino acids. The chain's CDR3 is CASSTSRAVLSSYEQYF. The CDR3 DNA sequence: TGTGCCAGCAGCACATCGAGGGCGGTCTTGTCTTCCTACGAGCAGTACTTC.